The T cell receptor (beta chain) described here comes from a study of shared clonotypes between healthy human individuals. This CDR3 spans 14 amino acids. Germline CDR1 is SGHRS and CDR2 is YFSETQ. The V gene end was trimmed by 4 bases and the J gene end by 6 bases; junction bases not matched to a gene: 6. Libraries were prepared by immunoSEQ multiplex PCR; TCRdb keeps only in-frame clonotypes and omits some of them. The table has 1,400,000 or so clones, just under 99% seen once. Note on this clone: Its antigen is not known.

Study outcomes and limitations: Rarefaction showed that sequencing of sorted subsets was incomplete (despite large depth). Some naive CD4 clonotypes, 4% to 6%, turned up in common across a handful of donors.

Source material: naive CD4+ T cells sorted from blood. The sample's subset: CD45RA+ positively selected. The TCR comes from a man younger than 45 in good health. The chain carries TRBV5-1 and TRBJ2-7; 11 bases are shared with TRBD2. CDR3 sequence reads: CASSPIAGGREQYF. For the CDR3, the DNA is TGCGCCAGCAGCCCGATAGCGGGAGGGCGCGAGCAGTACTTC.